The next 10 T cell receptor beta chains were all read from a single sample in a study of blood T cell repertoires in COVID-19. Only in-frame clones appear in the TCRdb table, and some are missing; sequencing was by immunoSEQ multiplex PCR. The sample consists of roughly 140,000 clones, roughly 81% of them appearing once. The source material was peripheral blood. These receptors all come from a woman in her fifties or sixties with COVID-19, enrolled during active disease.

The rearrangement joins TRBV27 to TRBJ2-7; TRBD2 aligns across 8 bases. CDR3 size: 14 residues. J was trimmed by 0 bases and V by 7 bases; bases with no gene match: 5. CDR1 and CDR2 from the germline V gene are MNHEY and SMNVEV (reference sequence). The CDR3 DNA follows: TGTGCCAGCACCTTAACTAGCGGCTCCTACGAGCAGTACTTC. This sequence encodes CASTLTSGSYEQYF.

The chain joins TRBV3-1 (or the pseudogene TRBV3-2) to TRBJ1-4; 7 positions match TRBD1. This CDR3 contains 14 residues. The germline V gene encodes CDR1 LGHDT and CDR2 YNNKEL (reference sequence). J lost 8 bases, V lost 4 bases, and 7 bases had no gene match. CDR3 sequence reads: CASSLRGGGEKLFF. In DNA, the CDR3 is TGTGCCAGCAGCCTCCGAGGGGGCGGCGAAAAACTGTTTTTT.

The chain is built from TRBV6-5 and TRBJ2-2; 7 bases match TRBD1. The CDR3 is made up of 14 amino acids. Germline V gives CDR1 MNHEY, CDR2 SVGAGI. Germline trimming cut 6 bases from V and 4 bases from J; bases unmatched to any gene: 5. The DNA for the CDR3 is TGTGCCAGCAGGATCCGGGACAGCACCGGGGAGCTGTTTTTT. Its translation is CASRIRDSTGELFF.

This clone was seen at least ten times. The J gene is TRBJ2-2, the V gene TRBV15, with 13 bases identical to TRBD2. The V gene's germline CDR1 is LNHNV and CDR2 YYDKDF (reference sequence). CDR3 length: 17 amino acids. Trimming removed 3 bases from V and 5 bases from J; junction bases left unmatched: 6. CDR3 bases: TGTGCCACCAGCAGGAGATCGGGACTAGCGGGGACCGGGGAGCTGTTTTTT. This gives the protein CATSRRSGLAGTGELFF.

V gene TRBV19 combines with J gene TRBJ1-5, with 11 positions matching TRBD1. This CDR3 has 15 amino acids. The trim removed 6 bases at V and 4 bases at J, leaving 5 bases unmatched. Per germline, CDR1 LNHDA and CDR2 SQIVND (reference sequence). CDR3 coding DNA: TGTGCCAGTAGAGGGACAGGGGGAAGGAATCAGCCCCAGCATTTT. Amino acids: CASRGTGGRNQPQHF.

This clone has a single count. This chain's CDR3 is CASSSRQGEAYNEQFF. The CDR3, as DNA: TGTGCCAGCTCATCTCGACAGGGGGAGGCATACAATGAGCAGTTCTTC. The chain couples TRBV18 to TRBJ2-1; 9 positions match TRBD1. This CDR3 contains 16 residues. V shed 5 bases, J shed 4 bases, and the junction held 9 bases outside the gene matches. Germline CDR1 is KGHSH and CDR2 is LQKENI.

V gene TRBV6-5 combines with J gene TRBJ1-4; D is undetermined. CDR1 is MNHEY and CDR2 is SVGAGI in the germline V gene. V was trimmed by 1 base and J by 5 bases, leaving 14 bases between them. CDR3 length equals 16 residues. For the CDR3, the DNA is TGTGCCAGCAGTTACTTGGGAGACCTAAAAAATGAAAAACTGTTTTTT. This translates into CASSYLGDLKNEKLFF.

J is TRBJ2-4 and V is TRBV5-1; 9 bases are a match to TRBD1. The CDR3 extends over 11 amino acids. CDR1 and CDR2 from the germline V gene are SGHRS and YFSETQ. Germline trimming cut 5 bases from V and 15 bases from J; bases unmatched to any gene: 6. This CDR3 reads CASRGTGWLYF. CDR3 DNA sequence: TGCGCCAGCAGGGGGACAGGGTGGCTGTACTTC.

This chain joins TRBV25-1 and TRBJ1-2, with 7 bases matching TRBD1. V was pared by 6 bases and J by 2 bases, with 9 bases of the junction left unmatched. Germline V CDR1 and CDR2: MGHDK, SYGVNS. This CDR3 contains 15 residues. In nucleotides, the CDR3 is TGTGCCAGCAGGGGATGGGACAGTTGGAACTATGGCTACACCTTC. As protein: CASRGWDSWNYGYTF.

V gene TRBV3-1 (or the pseudogene TRBV3-2) combines with J gene TRBJ1-2; possible D gene TRBD1, 5 bases. Germline V gene data show CDR1 as LGHDT and CDR2 as YNNKEL (reference sequence). The V gene lost 4 bases and the J gene lost 8 bases, with 20 bases spanning the gap. CDR3 length: 15 residues. Written as DNA, the CDR3 is TGTGCCAGCAGCCCAGATGGGACTTGGGAAAGGGGCTACACCTTC. The encoded protein is CASSPDGTWERGYTF.